This is a list of T cell receptor beta chains from one sample in a study of blood T cell repertoires in COVID-19. TCRdb keeps only in-frame clones here, not all; method: immunoSEQ multiplex PCR. The profile covers fewer than 350,000 clones, with roughly 87% appearing a single time and around 0.92% taken by the ten largest. The sequenced sample consisted of PBMCs or T cells enriched from blood (not recorded which). These receptors were obtained from a young woman who had recovered from COVID-19. Both conserved end residues are part of each CDR3. D genes are given only for firm matches. Clone size, where shown, is once, few, many, or a class for clones that have expanded.

TRBJ2-1	-	TRBV9	-	CASSVDSNEQFF	TGTGCCAGCAGCGTAGACTCCAATGAGCAGTTCTTC
TRBJ1-1	-	TRBV7-9	-	CASSSGGKAFF	TGTGCCAGCAGCTCCGGGGGAAAAGCTTTCTTT
TRBJ2-7	TRBD1	TRBV27	-	CASRRQGANEQYF	TGTGCCAGCAGAAGACAGGGGGCCAACGAGCAGTACTTC
TRBJ1-1	-	TRBV28	-	CASIYGGGTEAFF	TGTGCCAGCATCTATGGGGGGGGAACTGAAGCTTTCTTT
TRBJ2-5	TRBD1	TRBV3-1/TRBV3-2	-	CASSRGQVQETQYF	TGTGCCAGCAGCCGCGGACAGGTTCAAGAGACCCAGTACTTC
TRBJ1-1	-	TRBV9	-	CASSVVAGYTEAFF	TGTGCCAGCAGCGTAGTCGCAGGGTACACTGAAGCTTTCTTT
TRBJ2-1	-	TRBV5-1	-	CASSQYGGPYDEQFF	TGCGCCAGCAGCCAATACGGGGGGCCTTACGATGAGCAGTTCTTC
TRBJ2-7	-	TRBV27	-	CASSQTGTTDEQYF	TGTGCCAGCAGTCAAACCGGGACAACGGACGAGCAGTACTTC
TRBJ2-2	TRBD2	TRBV30	-	CAWRRGLAGGPGELFF	TGTGCCTGGAGGCGGGGACTAGCGGGGGGGCCCGGGGAGCTGTTTTTT
TRBJ2-5	-	TRBV5-1	-	CASSDIRKSSTETQYF	TGCGCCAGCAGCGATATAAGGAAGTCTAGTACAGAGACCCAGTACTTC
TRBJ2-1	TRBD2	TRBV10-1	once	CASSEIGTSSHNEQFF	TGCGCCAGCAGTGAGATCGGGACTAGCTCTCACAATGAGCAGTTCTTC
TRBJ2-7	TRBD1	TRBV9	-	CASRGDSYEQYF	TGTGCCAGCAGAGGGGACAGCTACGAGCAGTACTTC
TRBJ1-2	-	TRBV27	-	CASSPRVNYGYTF	TGTGCCAGCAGTCCTCGGGTTAACTATGGCTACACCTTC
TRBJ2-6	-	TRBV10-3	many	CAIAEAGANVLTF	TGTGCCATCGCGGAGGCTGGGGCCAACGTCCTGACTTTC
TRBJ2-7	-	TRBV18	-	CASSEDSWAYEQYF	TGTGCCAGCTCAGAGGACAGCTGGGCCTACGAGCAGTACTTC
TRBJ1-6	-	TRBV9	-	CASSSGLDNSPLHF	TGTGCCAGCTCCTCAGGGCTGGATAATTCACCCCTCCACTTT
TRBJ2-7	-	TRBV5-1	-	CASSFGPNPYEQYF	TGCGCCAGCAGCTTTGGGCCCAACCCCTACGAGCAGTACTTC
TRBJ1-4	-	TRBV7-2	-	CASSLVKSVARPGQEKLFF	TGTGCCAGCAGCTTAGTAAAATCAGTCGCGCGCCCAGGGCAGGAAAAACTGTTTTTT
TRBJ2-5	-	TRBV9	-	CASSLRPSSVGETQYF	TGTGCCAGCAGCCTCCGGCCTTCTAGCGTTGGCGAGACCCAGTACTTC
TRBJ1-1	-	TRBV19	-	CASSPQGPGGTEAFF	TGTGCCAGTAGTCCACAGGGTCCGGGGGGCACTGAAGCTTTCTTT
TRBJ1-5	-	TRBV28	-	CASSLSVGGPLQAPQHF	TGTGCCAGCAGTTTATCCGTTGGAGGACCCCTCCAGGCACCCCAGCATTTT
TRBJ2-5	-	TRBV28	-	CASSPTGVEGETQYF	TGTGCCAGCAGTCCTACAGGGGTGGAGGGGGAGACCCAGTACTTC
TRBJ1-3	TRBD1	TRBV3-1/TRBV3-2	-	CASSQVRQGGNTIYF	TGTGCCAGCAGCCAAGTCCGACAGGGAGGAAACACCATATATTTT
TRBJ2-5	TRBD2	TRBV11-1	-	CASSLGAGGSGETQYF	TGTGCCAGCAGCTTAGGAGCGGGGGGGAGCGGAGAGACCCAGTACTTC
TRBJ2-1	TRBD1	TRBV15	few	CATSSKWTGSNNEQFF	TGTGCCACCAGCAGCAAATGGACAGGTTCCAACAATGAGCAGTTCTTC
TRBJ1-2	-	TRBV5-8	-	CASSSARGSYGYTF	TGTGCCAGCAGTTCTGCTAGAGGGTCCTATGGCTACACCTTC
TRBJ1-3	-	TRBV27	-	CASSLRGVSGNTIYF	TGTGCCAGCAGTTTGCGGGGGGTTTCTGGAAACACCATATATTTT
TRBJ1-2	-	TRBV29-1	-	CSVDSNYGYTF	TGCAGCGTTGACTCTAACTATGGCTACACCTTC
TRBJ1-1	TRBD1	TRBV3-1/TRBV3-2	-	CASSPGTGRTEAFF	TGTGCCAGCAGCCCCGGGACAGGGAGGACTGAAGCTTTCTTT
TRBJ2-7	-	TRBV7-9	once	CASSWDTYEQYF	TGTGCCAGCAGCTGGGACACCTACGAGCAGTACTTC
TRBJ2-1	-	TRBV15	-	CATRERSNEQFF	TGTGCCACCAGGGAGCGGTCCAATGAGCAGTTCTTC
TRBJ2-2	TRBD1	TRBV18	-	CASSKQGTANTGELFF	TGTGCCAGCTCCAAACAGGGGACAGCGAACACCGGGGAGCTGTTTTTT
TRBJ1-4	-	TRBV6-1	-	CASSDDREKLFF	TGTGCCAGCAGTGACGACAGGGAAAAACTGTTTTTT
TRBJ1-4	TRBD1	TRBV20-1	-	CSARGQEKLFF	TGCAGTGCTAGGGGACAGGAAAAACTGTTTTTT
TRBJ1-5	-	TRBV27	-	CASSLQGGDQPQHF	TGTGCCAGCAGTTTACAAGGGGGTGATCAGCCCCAGCATTTT
TRBJ1-5	TRBD1	TRBV7-9	once	CASSFWTGVGWPQHF	TGTGCCAGCAGCTTTTGGACAGGGGTCGGTTGGCCCCAGCATTTT
TRBJ1-5	-	TRBV20-1	-	CSASNGNQPQHF	TGCAGTGCTAGTAACGGGAATCAGCCCCAGCATTTT
TRBJ1-3	TRBD1	TRBV2	-	CASSPVDRVGNTIYF	TGTGCCAGCAGTCCCGTCGACAGGGTAGGAAACACCATATATTTT
TRBJ1-2	TRBD1	TRBV29-1	-	CSVEMGWDSLNYGYTF	TGCAGCGTTGAAATGGGTTGGGACAGCCTCAACTATGGCTACACCTTC
TRBJ1-4	TRBD1	TRBV4-3	-	CASSQDWGQGGEKLFF	TGCGCCAGCAGCCAAGATTGGGGACAGGGGGGAGAAAAACTGTTTTTT
TRBJ1-3	TRBD1	TRBV6-5	-	CASRGQGSGNTIYF	TGTGCCAGCAGGGGACAGGGTTCTGGAAACACCATATATTTT
TRBJ1-2	-	TRBV13	-	CASSPFKTYGYTF	TGTGCCAGCAGCCCGTTTAAAACATATGGCTACACCTTC
TRBJ1-2	TRBD1	TRBV7-8	-	CASSRDRGEWYDYGYTF	TGTGCCAGCAGCCGGGACAGGGGGGAGTGGTATGACTATGGCTACACCTTC
TRBJ2-2	TRBD1	TRBV25-1	-	CASSGGQGETGELFF	TGTGCCAGCAGTGGGGGACAGGGCGAAACCGGGGAGCTGTTTTTT
TRBJ2-1	TRBD1	TRBV18	-	CASSPLGTGHNEQFF	TGTGCCAGCTCACCACTCGGGACAGGGCACAATGAGCAGTTCTTC
TRBJ2-5	TRBD1	TRBV27	-	CASSSTGVQETQYF	TGTGCCAGCAGTTCGACAGGGGTCCAAGAGACCCAGTACTTC
TRBJ2-3	TRBD2	TRBV19	few	CASSIGASGLTDTQYF	TGTGCCAGTAGTATAGGAGCTAGCGGACTCACAGATACGCAGTATTTT
TRBJ2-3	TRBD1	TRBV3-1/TRBV3-2	once	CASSRTPGGTSTDTQYF	TGTGCCAGCAGCCGTACGCCAGGGGGCACTAGCACAGATACGCAGTATTTT
TRBJ1-1	TRBD1	TRBV10-3	few	CAISVAGTGDSAFF	TGTGCCATCAGTGTGGCCGGGACAGGGGATTCGGCTTTCTTT
TRBJ2-2	-	TRBV28	once	CASKLGGTGELFF	TGTGCCAGCAAATTGGGCGGGACCGGGGAGCTGTTTTTT
TRBJ2-3	-	TRBV6-5	-	CASSYSASSTDTQYF	TGTGCCAGCAGTTACTCAGCTAGTAGCACAGATACGCAGTATTTT
TRBJ2-3	TRBD2	TRBV7-9	-	CASSLGLAGGGDTQYF	TGTGCCAGCAGCCTCGGTCTAGCGGGAGGAGGAGATACGCAGTATTTT
TRBJ2-5	TRBD1	TRBV3-1/TRBV3-2	-	CASRRRQGETQYF	TGTGCCAGCAGGAGGCGACAGGGAGAGACCCAGTACTTC
TRBJ1-1	-	TRBV28	-	CASSSLRGRTEAFF	TGTGCCAGCAGTTCCCTTAGGGGCAGAACTGAAGCTTTCTTT
TRBJ2-1	-	TRBV24-1	-	CATSRRVAGANEQFF	TGTGCCACCAGTCGAAGGGTGGCAGGGGCCAATGAGCAGTTCTTC
TRBJ1-2	TRBD1	TRBV9	-	CASSARDRDPRYGYTF	TGTGCCAGCAGCGCGCGGGACAGGGACCCACGGTATGGCTACACCTTC
TRBJ2-1	-	TRBV7-3	-	CASSLIRGAPNEQFF	TGTGCCAGCAGCTTAATCCGGGGGGCACCCAATGAGCAGTTCTTC
TRBJ2-7	TRBD1	TRBV29-1	-	CSVEAWTGSYEQYF	TGCAGCGTTGAAGCATGGACAGGGTCCTACGAGCAGTACTTC
TRBJ1-1	-	TRBV7-2	-	CASSLVGLGNTEAFF	TGTGCCAGCAGCTTAGTCGGGTTAGGGAACACTGAAGCTTTCTTT